The 2 T cell receptor beta chains reported below all come from one sample, sequenced in a study of blood T cell repertoires in COVID-19. The assay was immunoSEQ multiplex PCR, and TCRdb's table has in-frame clones only and misses some. Counted here are roughly 52,000 clones, approximately 82% occurring once; the ten biggest clones make up around 5.2%. Source material: peripheral blood. All receptors derive from a human donor in a cohort sampled during active COVID-19.

The chain couples TRBV29-1 to TRBJ2-7; D is unclear. Germline CDR1 and CDR2: SQVTM and ANQGSEA. This CDR3 contains 11 residues. V lost 6 bases, J lost 2 bases, and 8 bases lay in between. The CDR3 DNA is TGCAGCGTGGAGCAGACCTACGAGCAGTACTTC. This sequence encodes CSVEQTYEQYF.

This rearrangement joins TRBV7-2 to TRBJ2-1, with 12 bases lining up with TRBD2. V shed 5 bases, J shed 9 bases, and the junction held 8 bases outside the gene matches. Germline values: CDR1 SGHTA, CDR2 FQGNSA. The length of the CDR3 is 15 residues. The CDR3 reads CASSVTSGGTIEQFF. CDR3 nucleotides: TGTGCCAGCAGCGTTACTAGCGGGGGGACAATTGAGCAGTTCTTC.